The 8 T cell receptor beta chains below come from one sample, sequenced in a study of long-term antiretroviral therapy in people with HIV. Sequencing relied on immunoSEQ assay v3.0, run at survey level. Using immunoSEQ multiplex PCR, the repertoire was profiled, and TCRdb retains in-frame clones only, with some absent. The top ten hold 4% of the sample, which has under 50,000 clones, approximately 87% seen once. Specimen: unsorted PBMCs, collected 1.2 years after starting antiretroviral therapy. The source of these receptors is a woman between 50 and 59 years old with HIV.

The V call is TRBV5-6, the J call TRBJ2-3; D perhaps matches TRBD2 (6 bases). Trimming shortened V by 0 bases and J by 10 bases, and 15 bases separated the two germline ends. The CDR3 contains 14 residues. Germline V lookup: CDR1 SGHDT, CDR2 YYEEEE. The chain's CDR3 is CASSLGGTTQSQYF. CDR3 DNA sequence: TGTGCCAGCAGCTTGGGCGGGACCACCCAGTCGCAGTATTTT.

The chain carries TRBV6-1 and TRBJ1-5; the match to TRBD1 covers 9 bases. The CDR3 contains 13 residues. Unmatched junction bases numbered 3, after V lost 7 bases and J lost 5 bases. CDR1 and CDR2 from the germline V gene are MNHNS and SASEGT. CDR3 in DNA: TGTGCCAGCAAGGACAGGGGTCATCAGCCCCAGCATTTT. Translating it yields CASKDRGHQPQHF.

The V gene is TRBV6-5, the J gene TRBJ2-5; D is unclear. The ends were cut back, 0 bases at V and 4 bases at J, with 9 bases in the middle. Germline CDR1 is MNHEY and CDR2 is SVGAGI. The CDR3 is 14 residues long. The CDR3 DNA reads as TGTGCCAGCAGTTACTCAGGCCACCTAGAGACCCAGTACTTC. It codes for CASSYSGHLETQYF.

The chain combines TRBV9 with TRBJ2-5; D may be TRBD2 (6 bases). The ends were cut back, 1 base at V and 1 base at J, with 8 bases in the middle. The CDR3 runs 14 residues. The germline CDR1 and CDR2 sequences are SGDLS and YYNGEE. The CDR3 coding sequence is TGTGCCAGCAGCGTACGGGGGACCCAAGAGACCCAGTACTTC. Amino acid sequence: CASSVRGTQETQYF.

The chain employs TRBV12-2 and TRBJ2-7. TRBV12-2 is termed a pseudogene. The CDR3 sequence is 14 residues long. The CDR3 nucleotides are TGTGCAAGTCGCTTAGCCGACCTTCTCTGCGAGCAGTACTTC. As protein: CASRLADLLCEQYF.

The chain couples TRBV7-8 to TRBJ2-1; possible D gene TRBD2, 7 bases. The V gene lost 4 bases and the J gene lost 7 bases, with 20 bases spanning the gap. Germline V lookup: CDR1 SGHVS, CDR2 FQNEAQ. The CDR3 is made up of 16 amino acids. CDR3 region: CASSSLYGGHANEQFF. CDR3 bases: TGTGCCAGCAGCTCTCTCTACGGGGGGCACGCGAATGAGCAGTTCTTC.

This clone was counted only a few times. One end of the junction varies from germline; a read error may be responsible. The genes are TRBV7-7 and TRBJ2-7; tentatively, D is TRBD2 (6 bases). The germline CDR1 and CDR2 sequences are SSHAT and FNYEAQ (reference sequence). CDR3 length: 13 amino acids. In nucleotides, the CDR3 is TGTGCTAGCAGTCGGAGTCCGGGGGACGAGCAGTACTTC. Residues: CASSRSPGDEQYF.

The chain combines TRBV19 with TRBJ1-1, with a possible D match to TRBD1 (6 bases). In germline, CDR1 is LNHDA, CDR2 SQIVND (reference sequence). There are 16 residues in the CDR3. V was trimmed by 3 bases and J by 0 bases, leaving 14 bases between them. CDR3: CASSIDLGAMNTEAFF. CDR3 coding DNA: TGTGCCAGTAGTATTGATTTGGGGGCTATGAACACTGAAGCTTTCTTT.